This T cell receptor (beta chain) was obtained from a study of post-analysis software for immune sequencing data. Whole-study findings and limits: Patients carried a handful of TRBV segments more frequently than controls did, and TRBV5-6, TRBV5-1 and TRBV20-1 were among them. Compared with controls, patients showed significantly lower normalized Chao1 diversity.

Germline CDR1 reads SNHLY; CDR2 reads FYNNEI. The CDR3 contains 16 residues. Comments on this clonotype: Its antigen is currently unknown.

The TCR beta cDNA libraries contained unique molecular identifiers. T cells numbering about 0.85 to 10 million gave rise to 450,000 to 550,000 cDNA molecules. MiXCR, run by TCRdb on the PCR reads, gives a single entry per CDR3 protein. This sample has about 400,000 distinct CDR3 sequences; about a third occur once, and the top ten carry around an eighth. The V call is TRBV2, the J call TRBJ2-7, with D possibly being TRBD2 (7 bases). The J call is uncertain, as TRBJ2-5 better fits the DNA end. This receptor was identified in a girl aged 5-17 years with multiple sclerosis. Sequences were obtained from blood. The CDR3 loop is CASSEAGRGHQETQYF. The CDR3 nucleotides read TGTGCCAGCAGTGAGGCTGGGCGGGGGCATCAAGAGACCCAGTACTTC.